This T cell receptor beta chain was identified in a study of blood T cell repertoires in COVID-19 (dated by TCRdb to the early 2020s). Broadly, across the study: Samples from collaborators originated in the United States, Italy and Spain and spanned both the acute and convalescent phases of COVID-19. The prospective study material was composed of cDNA or gDNA derived from T cells, B-cell-depleted T cells, or PBMCs. Subjects who had been exposed to COVID-19, were actively infected with it, or had recovered from it provided the deeply sampled blood TCRbeta repertoires that made up the dataset. The repertoires were released in a freely available public database intended as a resource for research on the immune response to SARS-CoV-2. The samples were drawn from the first 160 participants of the ongoing ImmuneRACE study and from over 950 subjects provided by 6 global collaborators. The sample metadata nearly always contained a de-identified subject ID, COVID-19 status, age in years and sex. Where available, HLA class I and class II types were taken from metadata supplied by the sample provider and were not determined by assay-based typing.

The immunoSEQ Assay, a bias-controlled multiplex PCR, was used to amplify TCRbeta CDR3 regions from genomic DNA. As for how the authors treated the data: The number of nucleated cells in each sample was estimated by amplification of reference gene primers within the assay. Sequence reads were collapsed and filtered to measure the absolute abundance of every unique TCRbeta CDR3 rearrangement. For each sample, productive Simpson clonality was calculated as the square root of Simpson's diversity index over productive rearrangements. Not all clones reach the TCRdb copy of this immuneACCESS table, which keeps in-frame sequences only. Checked studies attribute under half of the gap to unresolved V genes and leave the rest unexplained. D and trimming come from the DNA, and the V and J calls and clone size come from that table. In all, the sample holds around 130,000 clones, and around 84% of those were seen once. The ten top clones hold 15% to 20% of the sample.

Collaborating institutions collected whole blood in K2EDTA tubes following their own protocols. Collaborator samples were shipped for TCRbeta analysis as frozen whole blood, isolated PBMCs, or DNA extracted from either sample type. The V end gives up 3 bases and the J end 7 bases, leaving 11 bases in the junction not matched to a gene. The CDR3 starts with the cysteine, ends with the phenylalanine, and has 15 residues. Here the CDR3 DNA is all that survives: 45 bases in frame from base 1. Via the germline V gene (reference sequence), CDR1 is SEHNR and CDR2 FQNEAQ. This clone was recorded a few times. No cognate antigen has been identified for it. Within one base of it there is no much larger clone, and no base qualities were kept. What the research found in general, with its limitations: The amount of clinical and demographic metadata varied by source and participant and was provided uncurated.

The sequenced material came from peripheral blood. In this chain, TRBV7-9 is recombined with TRBJ1-2; 7 middle bases align to TRBD1. The receptor comes from a woman aged 80 or older with acute or convalescent COVID-19. The CDR3 sequence is CASSFGVVGGFGYTF. The nucleotides are TGTGCCAGCAGCTTTGGGGTTGTAGGGGGCTTTGGCTACACCTTC.